A single sample gave rise to the 27 T cell receptor beta chains below, sequenced in a study of cytomegalovirus exposure and HLA in healthy donors. The protocol was immunoSEQ multiplex PCR, while the TCRdb copy is restricted to in-frame clones and leaves out a portion. The repertoire holds tens of thousands of clones, with more than 75% as singletons. The sequenced sample was PBMCs. The receptors here all came from a man younger than 35 in good health and CMV-seronegative.

V and J are TRBV29-1 and TRBJ1-2, with 9 bases fitting TRBD1. V trimming: 3 bases; J trimming: 6 bases; junction bases outside the gene matches: 5. The CDR3 totals 13 residues. Germline CDR1 reads SQVTM; CDR2 reads ANQGSEA. The CDR3 region has the DNA TGCAGCGTTGATTGGGGGACAGGGAATGGCTACACCTTC. This codes for CSVDWGTGNGYTF. Together with reference TRBV29-1 and TRBJ1-2, the CDR3 gives the full variable domain: SAVISQKPSRDICQRGTSLTIQCQVDSQVTMMFWYRQQPGQSLTLIATANQGSEATYESGFVIDKFPISRPNLTFSTLTVSNMSPEDSSIYLCSVDWGTGNGYTFGSGTRLTVV.

The chain recombines TRBV6-5 with TRBJ2-7; D perhaps matches TRBD2 (5 bases). The germline V gene has CDR1 MNHEY and CDR2 SVGAGI. This CDR3 region has 14 residues. V lost 0 bases and J lost 2, with 8 bases in between. The CDR3 DNA is TGTGCCAGCAGTTACTCCCCGGGAACCTACGAGCAGTACTTC. This gives the protein CASSYSPGTYEQYF.

The chain is built from TRBV9 and TRBJ2-3; 7 bases agree with TRBD1. Germline assignment: CDR1 SGDLS and CDR2 YYNGEE. The CDR3 runs 14 residues. V trimming: 4 bases; J trimming: 0 bases; junction bases outside the gene matches: 2. The CDR3 loop reads CASSRTGSTDTQYF. DNA of the CDR3: TGTGCCAGCAGCAGGACAGGAAGCACAGATACGCAGTATTTT.

This rearrangement joins TRBV19 to TRBJ1-1; unclear D gene. V gave up 0 bases and J gave up 1 base, with 6 bases separating them. The CDR3 has 14 amino acids. From germline, CDR1 is LNHDA and CDR2 SQIVND (reference sequence). CDR3 nucleotides: TGTGCCAGTAGTATAGATCGGGGGAACACTGAAGCTTTCTTT. This codes for CASSIDRGNTEAFF.

The rearrangement uses TRBV6-1 and TRBJ2-1, with D hard to call. The V and J ends lost 2 bases and 8 bases respectively, with 19 bases between them. The CDR3 runs to 16 residues. Germline V gene sequence: CDR1 MNHNS, CDR2 SASEGT. The CDR3 sequence: CASSEMSVARSDEQFF. Written as DNA, the CDR3 is TGTGCCAGCAGTGAAATGTCGGTTGCGAGGAGCGATGAGCAGTTCTTC.

This clone was detected once. The chain has TRBV7-3 and TRBJ1-1; D is undetermined. Per the germline V gene, CDR1 is SGHTA and CDR2 is FQGTGA. V was trimmed by 1 base and J by 1 base, leaving 4 bases between them. This CDR3 is built from 13 residues. CDR3 in DNA: TGTGCCAGCAGCTTAATTCAGAACACTGAAGCTTTCTTT. This encodes CASSLIQNTEAFF.

The gene calls are TRBV7-9 and TRBJ2-4, with 9 bases lining up with TRBD2. Germline CDR1 is SEHNR and CDR2 is FQNEAQ (reference sequence). The CDR3 extends over 14 amino acids. J gave up 8 bases and V 2 bases, and 4 bases lay outside the gene matches. The CDR3 DNA reads TGTGCCAGCAGCTTACGCGGGGGGGGTGACATTCAGTACTTC. Translated, it gives CASSLRGGGDIQYF.

This sequence joins TRBV18 and TRBJ2-5; perhaps TRBD2 as D (5 bases). Trimming pared 6 bases from V and 3 bases from J, leaving 29 bases between. The CDR3 loop spans 19 amino acids. Germline V lookup: CDR1 KGHSH, CDR2 LQKENI. The CDR3 spells CASSQRSNRIPTTKETQYF. DNA for the CDR3: TGTGCCAGCTCGCAAAGATCGAATAGAATTCCGACTACAAAAGAGACCCAGTACTTC.

This chain joins TRBV2 and TRBJ1-1; no reliable D call. This CDR3 contains 12 residues. Trimming took off 8 bases at V and 3 bases at J, with 10 bases between the two ends. The germline V gene has CDR1 SNHLY and CDR2 FYNNEI. Here the CDR3 reads CASYLRDTEAFF. In DNA, the CDR3 is TGTGCCAGCTATTTGAGAGACACTGAAGCTTTCTTT. The whole variable domain, remainder taken from reference TRBV2 and TRBJ1-1, is EPEVTQTPSHQVTQMGQEVILRCVPISNHLYFYWYRQILGQKVEFLVSFYNNEISEKSEIFDDQFSVERPDGSNFTLKIRSTKLEDSAMYFCASYLRDTEAFFGQGTRLTVV.

This clone was observed once. This rearrangement joins TRBV6-1 to TRBJ1-4; D perhaps matches TRBD1 (6 bases). The CDR3 loop spans 13 amino acids. Trimming took off 5 bases at V and 4 bases at J, with 8 bases between the two ends. Germline V gene data show CDR1 as MNHNS and CDR2 as SASEGT. CDR3 residues: CASSPGVNEKLFF. In DNA form, the CDR3 reads TGTGCCAGCAGTCCAGGGGTTAATGAAAAACTGTTTTTT.

The rearrangement links TRBV7-2 to TRBJ1-1, with TRBD1 matching over 9 bases. CDR1 and CDR2 (germline): SGHTA, FQGNSA. V was clipped by 2 bases and J by 5 bases; unmatched bases: 9. The CDR3 spans 16 residues. The CDR3 coding sequence is TGTGCCAGCAGCTTAACCAAGGACAGGGGTTTTACTGAAGCTTTCTTT. Translating it yields CASSLTKDRGFTEAFF.

The chain joins TRBV29-1 to TRBJ2-3, with 7 bases aligning to TRBD2. The CDR3 has 15 amino acids. In germline, CDR1 is SQVTM, CDR2 ANQGSEA. The junction had 6 bases not matched to a gene; V was cut back by 1 base and J by 2 bases. The CDR3: CSVEVLADHTDTQYF. In DNA form, the CDR3 reads TGCAGCGTTGAAGTTCTAGCGGACCACACAGATACGCAGTATTTT.

V usage is TRBV27 and J usage is TRBJ1-1; a possible D gene is TRBD1 (6 bases). V was shortened by 2 bases and J by 9 bases, with 19 bases between the two germline ends. The CDR3 has 15 residues. CDR1 is MNHEY and CDR2 is SMNVEV in the germline V gene (reference sequence). CDR3 DNA sequence: TGTGCCAGCAGTTTAATGGATCGCCTGGACAGCAAAGCTTTCTTT. This translates into CASSLMDRLDSKAFF.

The chain is built from TRBV7-9 and TRBJ2-3; 10 nucleotides line up with TRBD1. The germline V gene encodes CDR1 SEHNR and CDR2 FQNEAQ (reference sequence). The trim removed 5 bases at V and 2 bases at J, leaving 7 bases unmatched. There are 16 residues in the CDR3. The CDR3 region is CASSGPDRGSTDTQYF. The CDR3 nucleotides are TGTGCCAGCAGCGGCCCGGACAGGGGGTCCACAGATACGCAGTATTTT.

V usage is TRBV5-5 and J usage is TRBJ1-2; TRBD1 matches at 7 bases. CDR1 is SGHKS, CDR2 YYEKEE, per germline (reference sequence). Germline trimming cut 4 bases from V and 4 bases from J; bases unmatched to any gene: 16. The length of the CDR3 is 17 residues. The CDR3 reads CASSPVARPQGTYGYTF. The DNA of the CDR3 is TGTGCCAGCAGCCCCGTAGCAAGGCCACAGGGGACCTATGGCTACACCTTC.

The DNA for the CDR3 is TGTGCCAGTACCCTGGGGGGGGCCCCCTACGAGCAGTACTTC. It encodes CASTLGGAPYEQYF. The V gene is TRBV19, the J gene TRBJ2-7; a weak D match, TRBD2 (7 bases). The V and J ends lost 7 bases and 2 bases respectively, with 15 bases between them. CDR3 length equals 14 residues. Per germline, CDR1 LNHDA and CDR2 SQIVND (reference sequence). The whole variable domain, remainder taken from reference TRBV19 and TRBJ2-7, is DGGITQSPKYLFRKEGQNVTLSCEQNLNHDAMYWYRQDPGQGLRLIYYSQIVNDFQKGDIAEGYSVSREKKESFPLTVTSAQKNPTAFYLCASTLGGAPYEQYFGPGTRLTVT.

The chain couples TRBV7-9 to TRBJ2-3; a possible D gene is TRBD2 (6 bases). Germline values: CDR1 SEHNR, CDR2 FQNEAQ (reference sequence). This CDR3 is 16 amino acids long. The germline V and J ends were trimmed by 0 bases and 2 bases, with 12 bases remaining between them. The CDR3 coding sequence is TGTGCCAGCAGCTTAGCGCTCAGCGGGTACACAGATACGCAGTATTTT. This gives the protein CASSLALSGYTDTQYF. The whole variable domain, filled in from reference TRBV7-9 and TRBJ2-3, reads DTGVSQNPRHKITKRGQNVTFRCDPISEHNRLYWYRQTLGQGPEFLTYFQNEAQLEKSRLLSDRFSAERPKGSFSTLEIQRTEQGDSAMYLCASSLALSGYTDTQYFGPGTRLTVL.

The V and J genes are TRBV7-9 and TRBJ1-5; D perhaps matches TRBD1 (5 bases). The V gene's germline CDR1 is SEHNR and CDR2 FQNEAQ (reference sequence). V lost 7 bases and J 2 bases, leaving 27 bases between the germline ends. CDR3 length: 19 residues. For the CDR3, the DNA is TGTGCCAGCACCATCTATGGGTCTGTTTTACAGGTCGGCAATCAGCCCCAGCATTTT. It yields the protein CASTIYGSVLQVGNQPQHF.

This chain links TRBV18 with TRBJ1-5; 7 bases line up with TRBD1. The V gene's germline CDR1 is KGHSH and CDR2 LQKENI. The V and J ends lost 6 bases and 2 bases, in that order; junction bases with no gene match: 1. This CDR3 spans 13 amino acids. CDR3 in amino acids: CASSQGGNQPQHF. CDR3 coding DNA: TGTGCCAGCTCCCAGGGGGGCAATCAGCCCCAGCATTTT.

The V gene is TRBV7-6, the J gene TRBJ1-3; D is unresolved. There are 14 residues in the CDR3. CDR1 is SGHVS, CDR2 FNYEAQ, per germline. V shed 5 bases and J shed 1 base, with 9 bases lying between them. The CDR3 loop reads CASSPEGSGNTIYF. The CDR3 DNA sequence: TGTGCCAGCAGCCCGGAGGGTTCTGGAAACACCATATATTTT.

V usage is TRBV19 and J usage is TRBJ2-1; 10 bases match TRBD2. The CDR3 extends over 15 amino acids. The germline V gene has CDR1 LNHDA and CDR2 SQIVND (reference sequence). V was clipped by 8 bases and J by 0 bases; unmatched bases: 4. CDR3 residues: CASLPSGSSYNEQFF. Written as DNA, the CDR3 is TGTGCCAGTCTTCCTAGCGGGAGCTCCTACAATGAGCAGTTCTTC.

This chain joins TRBV5-1 and TRBJ2-2; 12 bases line up with TRBD2. This CDR3 comprises 16 residues. With V trimmed by 5 bases and J by 3 bases, 5 bases remained unmatched. Germline V CDR1 and CDR2: SGHRS, YFSETQ. The CDR3 protein is CASRWRLAGDTGELFF. The CDR3 DNA is TGCGCCAGCAGATGGAGACTAGCGGGAGACACCGGGGAGCTGTTTTTT.

The V and J genes are TRBV2 and TRBJ1-1, with 8 bases lining up with TRBD1. CDR1 SNHLY and CDR2 FYNNEI come from the germline V gene. Unmatched junction bases numbered 19, after V lost 6 bases and J lost 4 bases. This CDR3 has 18 amino acids. CDR3 coding DNA: TGTGCCAGCAGACGACCCGGACAGGGCTATGGGTCTGGCACTGAAGCTTTCTTT. It yields the protein CASRRPGQGYGSGTEAFF.

This clone was detected only a few times. V is TRBV6-5 and J is TRBJ1-2; TRBD1 agrees at 7 bases. Germline V gene lookup returns CDR1 MNHEY and CDR2 SVGAGI. The CDR3 runs 13 residues. The trim removed 6 bases at V and 2 bases at J, leaving 3 bases unmatched. The CDR3 is CASSRGQNYGYTF. The CDR3, as DNA: TGTGCCAGCAGCCGGGGACAGAACTATGGCTACACCTTC.

The chain joins TRBV10-3 to TRBJ1-3; no firm D call. Trimming shortened V by 2 bases and J by 2 bases, and 7 bases separated the two germline ends. Germline CDR1 is ENHRY and CDR2 is SYGVKD. This CDR3 comprises 14 residues. CDR3 in DNA: TGTGCCATCAGTGAGCTGGGCACTGGAAACACCATATATTTT. It translates to CAISELGTGNTIYF.

This rearrangement joins TRBV9 to TRBJ2-3; D not resolved. Germline V gene sequence: CDR1 SGDLS, CDR2 YYNGEE. This CDR3 contains 19 residues. Trimming removed 0 bases at V and 0 bases at J, with 20 bases between. This CDR3 is CASSVDGIDSRSSTDTQYF. The CDR3 DNA reads TGTGCCAGCAGCGTAGATGGAATTGACTCACGATCTAGCACAGATACGCAGTATTTT.

The chain has TRBV5-6 and TRBJ2-2; TRBD2 matches at 9 bases. V lost 4 bases to trimming and J lost 2 bases; unmatched junction nucleotides: 6. The CDR3 covers 16 residues. Germline V gene lookup returns CDR1 SGHDT and CDR2 YYEEEE. The CDR3 here is CASSQISGSNTGELFF. The CDR3 DNA reads as TGTGCCAGCAGCCAGATTAGCGGGAGTAACACCGGGGAGCTGTTTTTT.